The 23 T cell receptor beta chains in this list originate from one sample, sequenced in a study of cytomegalovirus exposure and HLA in healthy donors. The PCR was carried out with 60 Vbeta primers and 13 Jbeta primers. The table came from immunoSEQ multiplex PCR; TCRdb's copy has only in-frame clones and leaves some out. The sample has about 60,000 clones, 60% to 80% seen once. Specimen: PBMCs. The receptors come from a woman between 40 and 55 years old in good health and CMV-seropositive.

Concerning this clone: A read error may produce the germline difference seen at one junction end. This chain joins TRBV7-8 and TRBJ2-6; possibly TRBD1 for D (5 bases). In germline, CDR1 is SGHVS, CDR2 FQNEAQ. The CDR3 has 17 amino acids. CDR3 nucleotides: TGTGCCAGCAGCTTACAGGATACAATCTCTGGGGCCAACGGCCTGACTTTC. It specifies CASSLQDTISGANGLTF.

The chain employs TRBV5-6 and TRBJ1-1, with 7 bases identical to TRBD1. The CDR3 contains 16 residues. The V and J ends lost 4 bases and 0 bases, in that order; junction bases with no gene match: 9. Germline V gene data show CDR1 as SGHDT and CDR2 as YYEEEE. The chain's CDR3 is CASSRYVTGMNTEAFF. The CDR3, as DNA: TGTGCCAGCAGCAGATACGTGACAGGGATGAACACTGAAGCTTTCTTT.

V usage is TRBV4-3 and J usage is TRBJ1-1, with 10 bases matching TRBD1. This CDR3 region has 15 residues. V trimming: 3 bases; J trimming: 5 bases; junction bases outside the gene matches: 6. The germline V gene has CDR1 LGHNA and CDR2 YSLEER. CDR3 loop: CASSHKGQGRTEAFF. The CDR3 region has the DNA TGCGCCAGCAGCCATAAGGGACAGGGGCGTACTGAAGCTTTCTTT.

J is TRBJ2-1 and V is TRBV5-4; 9 bases fit TRBD1. V lost 5 bases, J lost 7 bases, and 1 base stayed unmatched. The CDR3 loop spans 12 amino acids. The germline CDR1 and CDR2 sequences are SGHNT and YYREEE (reference sequence). CDR3 sequence: CASRQGANEQFF. In DNA, the CDR3 is TGTGCCAGCAGACAGGGGGCGAATGAGCAGTTCTTC. Full variable domain (remainder filled in from reference TRBV5-4 and TRBJ2-1): ETGVTQSPTHLIKTRGQQVTLRCSSQSGHNTVSWYQQALGQGPQFIFQYYREEENGRGNFPPRFSGLQFPNYSSELNVNALELDDSALYLCASRQGANEQFFGPGTRLTVL.

The chain carries TRBV5-1 and TRBJ1-1, with 9 bases fitting TRBD1. CDR1 is SGHRS, CDR2 YFSETQ, per germline. V dropped 3 bases and J dropped 4; count of bases not matched to a gene: 4. CDR3 length: 14 amino acids. The CDR3 DNA sequence: TGCGCCAGCAGCTCACAGGGGGCGGGCACTGAAGCTTTCTTT. Translating it yields CASSSQGAGTEAFF. Drawing the rest from reference TRBV5-1 and TRBJ1-1, the complete variable domain is KAGVTQTPRYLIKTRGQQVTLSCSPISGHRSVSWYQQTPGQGLQFLFEYFSETQRNKGNFPGRFSGRQFSNSRSEMNVSTLELGDSALYLCASSSQGAGTEAFFGQGTRLTVV.

This rearrangement joins TRBV5-1 to TRBJ2-4; maybe TRBD2 (7 bases). V was clipped by 4 bases and J by 4 bases, with 15 bases between them. The CDR3 spans 15 residues. The germline CDR1 and CDR2 sequences are SGHRS and YFSETQ. The CDR3 spells CASSHRERGKNIQYF. The CDR3 bases are TGCGCCAGCAGCCACAGGGAGCGGGGTAAAAACATTCAGTACTTC.

This clone was observed once. The chain carries TRBV29-1 and TRBJ2-6; unclear D gene. The CDR3 has 14 residues. The germline V and J ends were trimmed by 5 bases and 0 bases, with 8 bases remaining between them. Germline values: CDR1 SQVTM, CDR2 ANQGSEA. The CDR3 sequence: CSVTRVSGANVLTF. The CDR3 DNA sequence: TGCAGCGTTACGCGCGTCTCTGGGGCCAACGTCCTGACTTTC.

CDR3 bases: TGTGCCAGCAGCGTAGCCCGGAGTATTAACATGAACACTGAAGCTTTCTTT. This gives the protein CASSVARSINMNTEAFF. The chain has TRBV9 and TRBJ1-1; D is ambiguous. This CDR3 is 17 amino acids long. The V and J ends lost 0 bases and 0 bases respectively, with 15 bases between them. The germline V gene encodes CDR1 SGDLS and CDR2 YYNGEE.

To note about this clone: The junction and the germline gene differ at one end; a read error may be behind it. The CDR3 bases are TGTGCCACCAGCCAAAATACAGGGAATAATGAAAAACTGTTTTTT. Protein product: CATSQNTGNNEKLFF. The chain combines TRBV7-8 with TRBJ1-4, with D tentatively TRBD1 (6 bases). Germline CDR1 is SGHVS and CDR2 is FQNEAQ. CDR3 length: 15 residues.

This chain uses TRBV11-3 with TRBJ2-3, with D maybe TRBD1 (6 bases). The CDR3 spans 14 residues. Germline loops: CDR1 SGHNT, CDR2 YENEEA. V gave up 3 bases and J gave up 3 bases, with 10 bases separating them. The CDR3 sequence is CASSFGRGTDTQYF. In DNA, the CDR3 is TGTGCCAGCAGCTTCGGCAGGGGAACAGATACGCAGTATTTT.

The chain carries TRBV19 and TRBJ2-5; 9 nucleotides line up with TRBD1. CDR3 length: 16 residues. The V gene end was trimmed by 6 bases and the J gene end by 0 bases; junction bases not matched to a gene: 8. Germline V gene sequence: CDR1 LNHDA, CDR2 SQIVND (reference sequence). In DNA, the CDR3 is TGTGCCAGTAGAACGACCGGACAGGGGCACCAAGAGACCCAGTACTTC. Amino acid sequence: CASRTTGQGHQETQYF. Together with reference TRBV19 and TRBJ2-5, the CDR3 gives the full variable domain: DGGITQSPKYLFRKEGQNVTLSCEQNLNHDAMYWYRQDPGQGLRLIYYSQIVNDFQKGDIAEGYSVSREKKESFPLTVTSAQKNPTAFYLCASRTTGQGHQETQYFGPGTRLLVL.

CDR3 DNA: TGTGCCAGCAGCTTAGGACAGCCGACTAGCACAGATACGCAGTATTTT. Translation: CASSLGQPTSTDTQYF. The chain recombines TRBV7-3 with TRBJ2-3; TRBD1 might be the D (6 bases). Germline lookup yields CDR1 SGHTA and CDR2 FQGTGA. The CDR3 sequence is 16 residues long. Trimming took off 2 bases at V and 0 bases at J, with 12 bases between the two ends.

The rearrangement uses TRBV7-9 and TRBJ2-1, with D tentatively TRBD1 (6 bases). Trimming left V 3 bases short and J 7 bases short, with 13 bases between. Looked up from germline, CDR1 is SEHNR and CDR2 is FQNEAQ (reference sequence). The CDR3 extends over 14 amino acids. The CDR3: CASSFEQGRNEQFF. Written as DNA, the CDR3 is TGTGCCAGCAGCTTCGAACAGGGTCGGAATGAGCAGTTCTTC.

V and J are TRBV19 and TRBJ1-5; TRBD1 matches at 8 bases. This CDR3 contains 15 residues. V trimming: 3 bases; J trimming: 4 bases; junction bases outside the gene matches: 5. Germline CDR1 and CDR2: LNHDA and SQIVND (reference sequence). This CDR3 is CASSIYRTGNQPQHF. The CDR3 coding sequence is TGTGCCAGTAGTATTTACAGGACAGGGAATCAGCCCCAGCATTTT.

The chain recombines TRBV5-1 with TRBJ1-1; possibly TRBD1 for D (5 bases). The germline V gene has CDR1 SGHRS and CDR2 YFSETQ. Trimming left V 3 bases short and J 2 bases short, with 8 bases between. This CDR3 contains 13 residues. The CDR3 DNA sequence: TGCGCCAGCAGCTCCCAGGGAAACACTGAAGCTTTCTTT. Protein product: CASSSQGNTEAFF.

There are a few counts of this clone. In DNA, the CDR3 is TGCGCCAGCAGCTTGCTGGACAGGGGGCAAGGCACTGAAGCTTTCTTT. Protein sequence: CASSLLDRGQGTEAFF. This sequence joins TRBV5-1 and TRBJ1-1; 11 positions match TRBD1. The ends lost 1 base at V and 4 bases at J; junction bases unmatched: 6. The germline V gene has CDR1 SGHRS and CDR2 YFSETQ. The CDR3 extends over 16 amino acids.

The rearrangement uses TRBV27 and TRBJ1-1; perhaps TRBD1 as D (5 bases). CDR3 size: 15 residues. V lost 3 bases, J lost 8 bases, and 19 bases lay in between. In germline, CDR1 is MNHEY, CDR2 SMNVEV (reference sequence). The CDR3, as DNA: TGTGCCAGCAGTTTCCGGAGGGGAATTTTGGCGGAAGCTTTCTTT. Translating gives CASSFRRGILAEAFF.

The rearrangement joins TRBV9 to TRBJ1-1, with D uncertain. Germline CDR1 and CDR2: SGDLS and YYNGEE. The V gene lost 0 bases and the J gene lost 1 base, with 7 bases spanning the gap. The CDR3 length is 14 residues. CDR3 in amino acids: CASSVVPQNTEAFF. The CDR3 nucleotides read TGTGCCAGCAGCGTAGTCCCACAGAACACTGAAGCTTTCTTT. The whole variable domain, remainder taken from reference TRBV9 and TRBJ1-1, is DSGVTQTPKHLITATGQRVTLRCSPRSGDLSVYWYQQSLDQGLQFLIQYYNGEERAKGNILERFSAQQFPDLHSELNLSSLELGDSALYFCASSVVPQNTEAFFGQGTRLTVV.

V and J are TRBV14 and TRBJ2-2; 9 bases are shared with TRBD2. V gave up 4 bases and J gave up 3 bases; unmatched junction bases: 9. Germline V gene sequence: CDR1 SGHDN, CDR2 FVKESK. The CDR3 loop spans 17 amino acids. The CDR3 coding sequence is TGTGCCAGCAGCCCCAGGCTAGCGGGGCTCCACACCGGGGAGCTGTTTTTT. Its protein product is CASSPRLAGLHTGELFF.

This chain links TRBV5-1 with TRBJ2-7; 11 bases fit TRBD1. The CDR3 length is 15 residues. J was trimmed by 6 bases and V by 1 base; bases with no gene match: 6. Germline loops: CDR1 SGHRS, CDR2 YFSETQ. CDR3 in amino acids: CASSLSGQGGAEQYF. The DNA of the CDR3 is TGCGCCAGCAGCTTGTCGGGACAGGGGGGCGCCGAGCAGTACTTC.

CDR3 DNA sequence: TGCGCCAGCAGTCAACGGCGGGAGTGGAAATCTGAAGCTTTCTTT. Amino acids: CASSQRREWKSEAFF. The chain recombines TRBV23-1 with TRBJ1-1; D not certain. TRBV23-1 is recorded as an ORF, its role being uncertain. V lost 2 bases to trimming and J lost 6 bases, with 16 bases between them. This CDR3 has 15 amino acids.

Note on this clone: This same CDR3 is encoded by further DNA sequences in the sample. The V and J genes are TRBV30 and TRBJ2-5, with 9 bases fitting TRBD2. V lost 4 bases and J lost 1; bases outside the gene matches: 7. The CDR3 has 15 residues. Germline CDR1 is GTSNPN and CDR2 is SVGIG (reference sequence). For the CDR3, the DNA is TGTGCCTGGAATCGAGCGGGGGGACTCCAAGAGACCCAGTACTTC. It codes for CAWNRAGGLQETQYF.

This sequence joins TRBV5-1 and TRBJ2-2; TRBD1 matches at 7 bases. The CDR3 spans 15 residues. V was clipped by 1 base and J by 1 base; unmatched bases: 1. Germline loops: CDR1 SGHRS, CDR2 YFSETQ. The CDR3 DNA reads TGCGCCAGCAGCTTGAGGACAGGGAACACCGGGGAGCTGTTTTTT. Protein product: CASSLRTGNTGELFF.